The T cell receptor beta chain under discussion was sequenced for a study of shared clonotypes between healthy human individuals. Study-level points and caveats: The represented genetic and exposure-history diversity was limited by the small number of donors. The study generally estimated greater richness for naive than memory subsets.

CD45RO+ cells went into CD8 memory alongside CCR7-negative CD45RA+ TemRA cells. In regard to this clone: Its target is unknown.

Roughly 200 ng DNA, 30,000 to 35,000 T cell genomes, went into each sorted-subset replicate PCR. Data came from immunoSEQ multiplex PCR; TCRdb stores just in-frame clones and leaves some out. The sample consists of some 690,000 clones, less than 95% of them appearing once. The CDR3 contains 16 residues. Germline CDR1 MNHEY, CDR2 SVGAGI. Trimming cost V 8 bases and J 8 bases; bases outside gene matches: 20. The receptor was isolated from a man between 18 and 29 years old in good health. Some clones in this sample may be carry-over from other donors' samples. The chain couples TRBV6-5 to TRBJ2-7, with 8 bases lining up with TRBD1. The sequenced sample consisted of memory CD8+ T cells from PBMCs. The subset here: CD45RO+ cells pooled with CCR7-negative TemRA cells. The CDR3 loop reads CASCSLNSGTGIKQYF. As DNA, the CDR3 is TGTGCCAGCTGTTCCTTAAATTCCGGGACAGGCATCAAGCAGTACTTC.